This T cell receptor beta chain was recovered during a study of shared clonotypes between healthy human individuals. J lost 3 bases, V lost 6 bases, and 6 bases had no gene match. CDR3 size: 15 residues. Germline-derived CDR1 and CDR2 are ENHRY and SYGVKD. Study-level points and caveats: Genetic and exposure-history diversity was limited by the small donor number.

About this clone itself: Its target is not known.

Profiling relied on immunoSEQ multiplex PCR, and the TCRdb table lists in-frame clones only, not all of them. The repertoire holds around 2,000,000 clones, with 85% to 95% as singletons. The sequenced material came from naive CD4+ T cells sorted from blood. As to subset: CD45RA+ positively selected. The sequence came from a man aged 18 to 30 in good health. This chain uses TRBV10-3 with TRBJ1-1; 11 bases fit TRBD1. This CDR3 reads CAIRTGQGVHTEAFF. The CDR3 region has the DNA TGTGCCATCAGGACGGGACAGGGGGTACACACTGAAGCTTTCTTT.